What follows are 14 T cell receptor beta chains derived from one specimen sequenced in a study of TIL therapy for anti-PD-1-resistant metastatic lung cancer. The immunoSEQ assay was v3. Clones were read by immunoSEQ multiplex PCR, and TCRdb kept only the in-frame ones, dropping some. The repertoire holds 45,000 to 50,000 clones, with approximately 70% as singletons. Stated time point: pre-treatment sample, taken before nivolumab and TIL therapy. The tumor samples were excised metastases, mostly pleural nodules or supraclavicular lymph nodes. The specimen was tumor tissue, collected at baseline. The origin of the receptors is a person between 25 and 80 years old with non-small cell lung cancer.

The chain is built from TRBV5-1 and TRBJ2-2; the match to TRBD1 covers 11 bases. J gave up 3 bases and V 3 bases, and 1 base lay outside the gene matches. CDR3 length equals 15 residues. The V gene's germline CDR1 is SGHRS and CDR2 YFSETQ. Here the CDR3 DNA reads TGCGCCAGCAGCTGGACAGGGGGCGACACCGGGGAGCTGTTTTTT. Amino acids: CASSWTGGDTGELFF.

In DNA, the CDR3 is TGTGCCAGCAGGGTCGATCCTACGAACACCGGGGAGCTGTTTTTT. It codes for CASRVDPTNTGELFF. The chain recombines TRBV7-9 with TRBJ2-2; no reliable D call. V lost 6 bases to trimming and J lost 0 bases, with 11 bases between them. From germline, CDR1 is SEHNR and CDR2 FQNEAQ (reference sequence). The CDR3 contains 15 residues.

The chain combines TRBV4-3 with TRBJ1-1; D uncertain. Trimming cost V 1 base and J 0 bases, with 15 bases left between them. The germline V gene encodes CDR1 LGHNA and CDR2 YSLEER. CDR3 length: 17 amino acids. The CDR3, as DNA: TGCGCCAGCAGCCAAGGACCGGGCCTCGTTATGAACACTGAAGCTTTCTTT. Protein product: CASSQGPGLVMNTEAFF.

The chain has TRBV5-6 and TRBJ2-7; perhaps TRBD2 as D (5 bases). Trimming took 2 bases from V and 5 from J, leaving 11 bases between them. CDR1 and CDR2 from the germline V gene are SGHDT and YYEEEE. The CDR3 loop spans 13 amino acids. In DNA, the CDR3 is TGTGCCAGCAGCTTTTATGCAGCGGACGAGCAGTACTTC. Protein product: CASSFYAADEQYF.

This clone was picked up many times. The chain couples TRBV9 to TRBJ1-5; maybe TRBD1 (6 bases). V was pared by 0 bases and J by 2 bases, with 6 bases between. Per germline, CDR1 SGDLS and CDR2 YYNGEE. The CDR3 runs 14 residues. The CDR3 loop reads CASSVAGGNQPQHF. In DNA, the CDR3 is TGTGCCAGCAGCGTAGCAGGGGGCAATCAGCCCCAGCATTTT.

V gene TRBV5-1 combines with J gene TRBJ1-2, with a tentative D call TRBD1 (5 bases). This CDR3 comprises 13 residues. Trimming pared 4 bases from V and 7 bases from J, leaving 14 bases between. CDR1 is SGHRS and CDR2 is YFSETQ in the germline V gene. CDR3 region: CASSGTGPSGYTF. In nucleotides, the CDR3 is TGCGCCAGCAGCGGGACGGGCCCATCTGGCTACACCTTC.

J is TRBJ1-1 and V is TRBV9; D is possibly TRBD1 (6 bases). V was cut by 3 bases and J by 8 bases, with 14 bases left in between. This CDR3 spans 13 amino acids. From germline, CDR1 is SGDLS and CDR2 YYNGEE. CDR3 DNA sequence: TGTGCCAGCAGCGAGGGGGGGAGAGGAGAAGCTTTCTTT. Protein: CASSEGGRGEAFF.

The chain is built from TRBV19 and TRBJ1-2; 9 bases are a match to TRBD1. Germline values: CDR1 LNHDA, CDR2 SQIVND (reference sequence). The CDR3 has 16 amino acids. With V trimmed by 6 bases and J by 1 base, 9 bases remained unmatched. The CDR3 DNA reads TGTGCCAGTAGGCCTCCCGGGACAGGGAGTAACTATGGCTACACCTTC. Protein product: CASRPPGTGSNYGYTF.

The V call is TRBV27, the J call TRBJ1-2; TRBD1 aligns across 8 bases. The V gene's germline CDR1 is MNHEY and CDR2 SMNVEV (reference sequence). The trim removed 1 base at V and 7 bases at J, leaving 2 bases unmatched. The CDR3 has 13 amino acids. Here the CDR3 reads CASSLFRGLGYTF. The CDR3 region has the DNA TGTGCCAGCAGTTTATTCAGGGGGCTTGGCTACACCTTC.

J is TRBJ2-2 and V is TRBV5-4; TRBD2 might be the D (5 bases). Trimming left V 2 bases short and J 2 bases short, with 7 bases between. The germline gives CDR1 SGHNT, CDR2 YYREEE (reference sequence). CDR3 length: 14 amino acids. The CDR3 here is CASSFDYNTGELFF. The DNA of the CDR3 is TGTGCCAGCAGCTTTGACTACAACACCGGGGAGCTGTTTTTT.

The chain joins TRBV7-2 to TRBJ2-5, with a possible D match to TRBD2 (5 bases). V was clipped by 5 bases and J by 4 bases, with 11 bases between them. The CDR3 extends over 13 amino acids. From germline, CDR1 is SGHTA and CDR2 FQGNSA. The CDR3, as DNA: TGTGCCAGCAGCCCAGGAGGCGGAGAGACCCAGTACTTC. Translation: CASSPGGGETQYF.

The CDR3 nucleotides are TGTGCCAGCAGTGAAGCGTTGAGGGGCACAGATACGCAGTATTTT. Translated: CASSEALRGTDTQYF. The chain uses TRBV2 and TRBJ2-3; D is possibly TRBD2 (5 bases). Germline loops: CDR1 SNHLY, CDR2 FYNNEI. V lost 0 bases, J lost 1 base, and 8 bases lay in between. The CDR3 totals 15 residues. Full variable domain (rest looked up from reference TRBV2 and TRBJ2-3): EPEVTQTPSHQVTQMGQEVILRCVPISNHLYFYWYRQILGQKVEFLVSFYNNEISEKSEIFDDQFSVERPDGSNFTLKIRSTKLEDSAMYFCASSEALRGTDTQYFGPGTRLTVL.

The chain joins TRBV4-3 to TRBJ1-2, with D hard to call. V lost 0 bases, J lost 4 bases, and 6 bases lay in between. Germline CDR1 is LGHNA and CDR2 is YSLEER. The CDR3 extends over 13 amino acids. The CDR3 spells CASSQERGYGYTF. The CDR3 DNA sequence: TGCGCCAGCAGCCAAGAACGCGGCTATGGCTACACCTTC.

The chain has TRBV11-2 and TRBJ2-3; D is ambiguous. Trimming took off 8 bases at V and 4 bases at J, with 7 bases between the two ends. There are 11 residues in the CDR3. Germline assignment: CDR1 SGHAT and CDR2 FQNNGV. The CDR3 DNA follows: TGTGCCAGCGGCGTGGCAGATACGCAGTATTTT. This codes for CASGVADTQYF.